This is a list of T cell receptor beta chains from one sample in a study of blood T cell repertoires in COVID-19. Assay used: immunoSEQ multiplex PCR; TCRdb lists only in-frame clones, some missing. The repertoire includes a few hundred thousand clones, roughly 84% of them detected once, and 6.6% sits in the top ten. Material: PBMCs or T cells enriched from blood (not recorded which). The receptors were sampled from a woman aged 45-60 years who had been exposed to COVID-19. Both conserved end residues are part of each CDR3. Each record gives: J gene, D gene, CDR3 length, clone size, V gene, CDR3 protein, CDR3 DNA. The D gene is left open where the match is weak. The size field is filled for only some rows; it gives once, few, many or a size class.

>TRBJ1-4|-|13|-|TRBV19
CASSITANEKLFF
TGTGCCAGTAGTATTACAGCTAATGAAAAACTGTTTTTT
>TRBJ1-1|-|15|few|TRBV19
CASSKLALMNTEAFF
TGTGCCAGTAGTAAGTTGGCCCTCATGAACACTGAAGCTTTCTTT
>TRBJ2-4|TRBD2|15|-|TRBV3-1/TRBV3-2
CASSQPGTGGNIQYF
TGTGCCAGCAGCCAACCTGGGACGGGGGGAAACATTCAGTACTTC
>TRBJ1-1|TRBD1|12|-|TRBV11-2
CASLGRDSEAFF
TGTGCCAGCCTTGGAAGGGACAGCGAAGCTTTCTTT
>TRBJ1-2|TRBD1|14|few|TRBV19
CASRRQGTNYGYTF
TGTGCCAGTAGGAGACAGGGAACTAACTATGGCTACACCTTC
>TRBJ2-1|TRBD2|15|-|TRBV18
CASSPSGGRSNEQFF
TGTGCCAGCTCTCCTAGCGGGGGTCGGAGCAATGAGCAGTTCTTC
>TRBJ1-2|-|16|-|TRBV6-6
CASSYSSSGRYDGYTF
TGTGCCAGCAGTTACTCGAGTAGTGGCAGGTACGATGGCTACACCTTC
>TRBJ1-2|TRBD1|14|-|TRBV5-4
CASSSFRDREGYTF
TGTGCCAGCAGCTCCTTCCGGGACAGGGAGGGCTACACCTTC
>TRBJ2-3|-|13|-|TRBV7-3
CASSLESTDTQYF
TGTGCCAGCAGCTTAGAGTCCACAGATACGCAGTATTTT
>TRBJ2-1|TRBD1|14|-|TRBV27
CASSLGQGHNEQFF
TGTGCCAGCAGTTTAGGACAGGGTCACAATGAGCAGTTCTTC
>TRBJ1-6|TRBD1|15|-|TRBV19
CASSIRTGPNSPLHF
TGTGCCAGTAGTATACGGACAGGGCCTAATTCACCCCTCCACTTT
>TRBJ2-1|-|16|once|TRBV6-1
CASSGIGTLSYNEQFF
TGTGCCAGCAGTGGTATTGGCACCCTCTCCTACAATGAGCAGTTCTTC
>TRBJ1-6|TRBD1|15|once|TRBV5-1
CASRPLTGGGSPLHF
TGCGCCAGCAGACCCTTGACAGGGGGTGGTTCACCCCTCCACTTT